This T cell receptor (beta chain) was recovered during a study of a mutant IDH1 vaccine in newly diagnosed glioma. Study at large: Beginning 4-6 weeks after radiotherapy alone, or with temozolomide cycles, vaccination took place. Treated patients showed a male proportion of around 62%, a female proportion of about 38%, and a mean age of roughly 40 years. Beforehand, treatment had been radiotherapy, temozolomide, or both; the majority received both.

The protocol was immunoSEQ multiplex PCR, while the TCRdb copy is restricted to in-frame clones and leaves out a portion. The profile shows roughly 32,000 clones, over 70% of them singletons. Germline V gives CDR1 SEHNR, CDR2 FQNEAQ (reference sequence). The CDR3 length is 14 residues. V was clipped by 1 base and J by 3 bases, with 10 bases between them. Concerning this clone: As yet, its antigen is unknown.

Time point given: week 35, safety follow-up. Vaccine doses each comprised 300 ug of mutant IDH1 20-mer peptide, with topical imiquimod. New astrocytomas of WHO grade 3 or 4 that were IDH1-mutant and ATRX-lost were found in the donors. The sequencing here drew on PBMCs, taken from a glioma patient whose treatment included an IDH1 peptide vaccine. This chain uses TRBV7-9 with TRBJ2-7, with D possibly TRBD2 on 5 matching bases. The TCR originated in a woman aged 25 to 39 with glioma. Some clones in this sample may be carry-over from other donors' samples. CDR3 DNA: TGTGCCAGCAGCTTAGGAACAGAGGGCTACGAGCAGTACTTC. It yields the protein CASSLGTEGYEQYF.